This T cell receptor (beta chain) was found in a study of blood T cell repertoires in COVID-19. V was shortened by 6 bases and J by 2 bases, with 7 bases between the two germline ends. The germline CDR1 and CDR2 sequences are MRHNA and SNTAGT. This CDR3 has 12 amino acids. Produced via immunoSEQ multiplex PCR; TCRdb's table is partial and in-frame only. The sample shows 200,000 to 300,000 clones, around 86% of them seen only once. Specimen: peripheral blood. The chain links TRBV6-4 to TRBJ1-2; D not resolved. The TCR was taken from a woman aged 60-75 years with active or convalescent COVID-19. The CDR3 region is CASRGGNYGYTF. CDR3 nucleotide sequence: TGTGCCAGCAGGGGAGGGAACTATGGCTACACCTTC.